This TCR beta chain was obtained from a study of cytomegalovirus exposure and HLA in healthy donors. General study results and limits: It was in a later analysis that TCR association rates were seen to vary by HLA locus, highest for DRB1 and lowest for HLA-C.

The length of the CDR3 is 15 residues. Germline CDR1 reads SGHDT; CDR2 reads YYEEEE. The V gene end was trimmed by 1 base and the J gene end by 7 bases; junction bases not matched to a gene: 7. Although they were nominally healthy when sampled, donors likely had unrecorded immune exposures. Worth noting for this clone: Its antigen is not known.

13 Jbeta primers and 60 Vbeta primers were used for the PCR. Some clones are missing from TCRdb's copy, which holds only in-frame ones; the method was immunoSEQ multiplex PCR. The sample holds under 250,000 clones, under 85% seen once. The genes are TRBV5-6 and TRBJ2-1; the match to TRBD2 covers 8 bases. Material for sequencing was PBMCs. This clonotype originated in a middle-aged man in good health and CMV-seronegative. CDR3 DNA sequence: TGTGCCAGCAGCTTGACGGGAGGGCCGGAAAATGAGCAGTTCTTC. This gives the protein CASSLTGGPENEQFF.